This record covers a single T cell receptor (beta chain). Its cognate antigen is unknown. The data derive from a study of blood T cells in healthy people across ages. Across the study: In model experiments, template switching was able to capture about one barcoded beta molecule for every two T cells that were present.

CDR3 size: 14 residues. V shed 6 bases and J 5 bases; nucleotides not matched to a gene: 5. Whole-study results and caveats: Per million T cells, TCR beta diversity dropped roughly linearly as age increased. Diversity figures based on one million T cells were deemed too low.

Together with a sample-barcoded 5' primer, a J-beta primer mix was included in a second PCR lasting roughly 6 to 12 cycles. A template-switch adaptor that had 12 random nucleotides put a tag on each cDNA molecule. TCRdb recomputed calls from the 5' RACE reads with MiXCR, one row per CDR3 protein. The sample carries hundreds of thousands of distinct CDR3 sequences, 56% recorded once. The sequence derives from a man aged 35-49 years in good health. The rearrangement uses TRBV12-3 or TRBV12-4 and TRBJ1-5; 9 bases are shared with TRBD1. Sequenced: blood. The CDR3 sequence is CASSQTGGDQPQHF. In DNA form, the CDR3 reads TGTGCCAGCAGCCAGACAGGGGGTGATCAGCCCCAGCATTTT.